This TCR beta chain is from a study of blood T cell repertoires in COVID-19 (dated by TCRdb to 2018 to 2020). General notes on the study: The collaborator samples originated in the United States, Italy and Spain and spanned the acute and convalescent phases of COVID-19. The prospective study material was composed of cDNA or gDNA derived from T cells, B-cell-depleted T cells, or PBMCs. Subjects who had been exposed to COVID-19, were actively infected with it, or had recovered from it provided the deeply sampled blood TCRbeta repertoires that made up the dataset. The repertoires were released in a freely available public database meant as a resource for research on the immune response to SARS-CoV-2. Samples came from the ongoing ImmuneRACE study (first 160 participants) plus 1,254 subjects from 6 global collaborators. Sample metadata almost always included a de-identified subject ID, COVID-19 status, age in years and sex. HLA class I and class II types, where available, came from metadata supplied by the sample provider rather than from assay-based typing.

As regards this clone: Which antigen it targets is not known. Base quality data are lacking; no much larger clone is found one base away.

The collaborating institutions used their own protocols to collect whole blood in K2EDTA tubes. For TCRbeta analysis, collaborators shipped samples in one of three forms: frozen whole blood, isolated PBMCs, or DNA extracted from either of those sample types. TCRbeta CDR3 regions were amplified from genomic DNA using the immunoSEQ Assay, a bias-controlled multiplex PCR. In the authors' own workflow: Nucleated cell counts per sample were estimated from amplification of reference gene primers within the assay. To quantify the absolute abundance of each unique TCRbeta CDR3 rearrangement, sequence reads were collapsed and filtered. For each sample, productive Simpson clonality was calculated by taking the square root of Simpson's diversity index across productive rearrangements. Entries here come from immuneACCESS through TCRdb and include only in-frame sequences with V and J called. Some clones fail to appear in such tables; in the studies checked, an unresolved V gene covers under half of the shortfall, and the cause of the remainder is unknown. The V and J calls and clone size were taken over from that table, and D and trimming were inferred from the DNA. The sample table holds under 350,000 clones, of which roughly 86% were seen once. The ten most abundant clones make up roughly 1.3% of the sample.

V sheds 6 bases and J sheds 2 bases, leaving 9 bases between their ends. For CDR1 and CDR2, the germline V gene lists SGHTA and FQGNSA. From the cysteine up to the phenylalanine, the CDR3 has a length of 13 residues. The sequence is cut down to CDR3 DNA, 39 bases in frame from base 1. What the work shows at the level of the full study, not this receptor alone: The quantity of clinical and demographic metadata differed by source and by participant and was supplied without curation.

The chain couples TRBV7-2 to TRBJ2-3, with TRBD2 perhaps the D gene, on 5 matching bases. This TCR came from a man between 65 and 85 years old with acute or convalescent COVID-19. Sequencing used peripheral blood. The encoded CDR3 is CASRHGDTDTQYF. DNA sequence: TGTGCCAGCAGACACGGGGACACAGATACGCAGTATTTT.